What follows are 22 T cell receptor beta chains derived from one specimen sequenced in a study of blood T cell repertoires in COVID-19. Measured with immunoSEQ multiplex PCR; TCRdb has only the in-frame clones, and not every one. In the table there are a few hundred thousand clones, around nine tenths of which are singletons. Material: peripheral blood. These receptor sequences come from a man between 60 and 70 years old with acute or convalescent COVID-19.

CDR3: CASSHLGLAGVLKTQYF. As DNA, the CDR3 is TGTGCCAGCAGTCACCTAGGACTAGCGGGGGTTTTGAAGACCCAGTACTTC. The V and J genes are TRBV6-2 or TRBV6-3 and TRBJ2-5; 13 bases agree with TRBD2. This CDR3 has 17 amino acids. Germline CDR1 reads MNHEY; CDR2 reads SVGEGT. V shed 5 bases, J shed 6 bases, and the junction held 12 bases outside the gene matches.

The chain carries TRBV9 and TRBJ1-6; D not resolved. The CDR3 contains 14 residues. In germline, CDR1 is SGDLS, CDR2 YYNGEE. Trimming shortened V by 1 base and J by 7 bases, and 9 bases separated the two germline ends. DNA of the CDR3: TGTGCCAGCAGCGTACTAGCTGAAAATTCACCCCTCCACTTT. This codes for CASSVLAENSPLHF.

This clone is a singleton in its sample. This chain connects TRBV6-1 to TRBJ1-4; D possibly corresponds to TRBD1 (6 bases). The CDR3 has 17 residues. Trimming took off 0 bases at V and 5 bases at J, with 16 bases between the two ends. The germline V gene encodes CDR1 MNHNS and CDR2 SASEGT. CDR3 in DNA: TGTGCCAGCAGTGAAGCGCCCCCGGGCAGGGGAAATGAAAAACTGTTTTTT. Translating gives CASSEAPPGRGNEKLFF.

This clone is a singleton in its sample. CDR3 bases: TGTGCCAGCAGCCAGGGGAATGGCTACACCTTC. This encodes CASSQGNGYTF. The chain couples TRBV5-8 to TRBJ1-2, with D possibly TRBD1 on 6 matching bases. Germline V lookup: CDR1 SGHTS, CDR2 YDEGEE. The CDR3 covers 11 residues. V was trimmed by 4 bases and J by 6 bases, leaving 7 bases between them.

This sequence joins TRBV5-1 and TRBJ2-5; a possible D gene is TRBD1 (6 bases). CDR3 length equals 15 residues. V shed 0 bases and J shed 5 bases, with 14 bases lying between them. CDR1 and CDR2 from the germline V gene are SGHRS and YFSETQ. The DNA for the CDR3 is TGCGCCAGCAGCTTGGAGGGCAGGGGAGTCGAGACCCAGTACTTC. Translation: CASSLEGRGVETQYF.

CDR3 DNA: TGTGCCAGCAGCCAAGGAGACAGGGGGAATCGGAACACTGAAGCTTTCTTT. It yields the protein CASSQGDRGNRNTEAFF. The chain joins TRBV3-1 (or the pseudogene TRBV3-2) to TRBJ1-1; 9 nucleotides line up with TRBD1. J gave up 1 base and V 1 base, and 7 bases lay outside the gene matches. The CDR3 consists of 17 residues. The germline gives CDR1 LGHDT, CDR2 YNNKEL (reference sequence).

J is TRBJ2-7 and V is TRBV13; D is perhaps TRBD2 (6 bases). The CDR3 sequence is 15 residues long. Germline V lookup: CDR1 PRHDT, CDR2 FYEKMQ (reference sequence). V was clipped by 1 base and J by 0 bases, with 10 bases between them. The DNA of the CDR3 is TGTGCCAGCAGCTTAGAGGGGACTGACTCCTACGAGCAGTACTTC. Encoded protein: CASSLEGTDSYEQYF. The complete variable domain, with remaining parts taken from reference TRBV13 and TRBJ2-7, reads AAGVIQSPRHLIKEKRETATLKCYPIPRHDTVYWYQQGPGQDPQFLISFYEKMQSDKGSIPDRFSAQQFSDYHSELNMSSLELGDSALYFCASSLEGTDSYEQYFGPGTRLTVT.

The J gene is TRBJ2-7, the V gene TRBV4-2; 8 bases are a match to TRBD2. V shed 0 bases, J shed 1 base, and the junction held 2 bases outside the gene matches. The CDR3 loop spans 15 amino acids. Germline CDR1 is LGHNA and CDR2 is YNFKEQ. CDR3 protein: CASSQERGDSYEQYF. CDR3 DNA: TGTGCCAGCAGCCAAGAGCGGGGGGATTCCTACGAGCAGTACTTC.

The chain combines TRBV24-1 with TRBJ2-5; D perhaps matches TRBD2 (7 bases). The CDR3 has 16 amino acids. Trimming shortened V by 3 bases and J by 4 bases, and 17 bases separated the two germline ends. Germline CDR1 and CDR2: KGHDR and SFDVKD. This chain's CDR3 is CATSDPARGRTETQYF. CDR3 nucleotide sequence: TGTGCCACCAGTGATCCCGCGCGGGGGCGCACAGAGACCCAGTACTTC.

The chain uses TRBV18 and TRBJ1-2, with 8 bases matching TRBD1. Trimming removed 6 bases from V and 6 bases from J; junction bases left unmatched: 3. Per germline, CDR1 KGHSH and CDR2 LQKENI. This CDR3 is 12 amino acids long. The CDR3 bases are TGTGCCAGCTCGGCGACAGGGGATGGCTACACCTTC. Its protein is CASSATGDGYTF.

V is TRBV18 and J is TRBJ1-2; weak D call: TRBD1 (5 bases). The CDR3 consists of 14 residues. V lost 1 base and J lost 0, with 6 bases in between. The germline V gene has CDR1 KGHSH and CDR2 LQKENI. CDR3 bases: TGTGCCAGCTCACCACGGGGGGCTAACTATGGCTACACCTTC. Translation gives CASSPRGANYGYTF.

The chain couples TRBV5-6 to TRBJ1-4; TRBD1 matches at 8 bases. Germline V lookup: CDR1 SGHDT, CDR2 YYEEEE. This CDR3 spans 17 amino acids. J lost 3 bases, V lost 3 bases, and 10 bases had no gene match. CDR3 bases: TGTGCCAGCAGCTACAAAGCCAGGGGGCTGGCTAATGAAAAACTGTTTTTT. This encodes CASSYKARGLANEKLFF.

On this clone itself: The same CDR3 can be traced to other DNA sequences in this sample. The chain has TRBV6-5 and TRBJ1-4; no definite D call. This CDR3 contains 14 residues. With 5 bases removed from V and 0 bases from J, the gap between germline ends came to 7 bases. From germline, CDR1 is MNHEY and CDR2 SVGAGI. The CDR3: CASSRGATNEKLFF. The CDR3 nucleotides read TGTGCCAGCAGTCGCGGGGCAACTAATGAAAAACTGTTTTTT.

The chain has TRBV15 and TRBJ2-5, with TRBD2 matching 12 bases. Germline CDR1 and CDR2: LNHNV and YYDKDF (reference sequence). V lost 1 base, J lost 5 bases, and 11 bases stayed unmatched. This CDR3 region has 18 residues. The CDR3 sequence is CATSRGPPSGGAHETQYF. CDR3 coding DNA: TGTGCCACCAGCAGAGGCCCGCCTAGCGGGGGGGCCCATGAGACCCAGTACTTC.

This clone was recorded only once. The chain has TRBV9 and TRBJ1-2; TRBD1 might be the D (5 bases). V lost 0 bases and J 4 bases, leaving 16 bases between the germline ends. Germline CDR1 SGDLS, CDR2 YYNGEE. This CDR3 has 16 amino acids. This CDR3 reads CASSVDPNDSFYGYTF. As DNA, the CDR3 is TGTGCCAGCAGCGTAGATCCAAATGACAGCTTCTATGGCTACACCTTC.

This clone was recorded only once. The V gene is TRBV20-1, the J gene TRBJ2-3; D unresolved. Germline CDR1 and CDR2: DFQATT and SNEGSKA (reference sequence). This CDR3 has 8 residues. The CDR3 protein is CAPDTQYF. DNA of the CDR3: TGCGCGCCGGATACGCAGTATTTT.

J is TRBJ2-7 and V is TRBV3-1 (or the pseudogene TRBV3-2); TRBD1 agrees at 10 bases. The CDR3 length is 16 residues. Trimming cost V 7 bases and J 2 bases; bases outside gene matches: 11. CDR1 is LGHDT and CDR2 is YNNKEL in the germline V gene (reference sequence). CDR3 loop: CASMAGPTGGAYEQYF. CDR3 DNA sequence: TGTGCCAGCATGGCCGGCCCGACAGGGGGCGCCTACGAGCAGTACTTC.

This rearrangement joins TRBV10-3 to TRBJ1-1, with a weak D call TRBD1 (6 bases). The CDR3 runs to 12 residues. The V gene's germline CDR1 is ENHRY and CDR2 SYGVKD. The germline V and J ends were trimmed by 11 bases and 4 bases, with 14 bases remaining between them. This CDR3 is CALDRTPTEAFF. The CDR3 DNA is TGTGCCCTCGACAGGACACCCACTGAAGCTTTCTTT.

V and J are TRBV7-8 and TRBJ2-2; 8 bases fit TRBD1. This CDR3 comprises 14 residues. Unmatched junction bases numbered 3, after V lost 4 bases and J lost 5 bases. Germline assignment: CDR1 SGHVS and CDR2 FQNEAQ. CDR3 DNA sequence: TGTGCCAGCAGCTGGGACAGGAATACCGGGGAGCTGTTTTTT. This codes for CASSWDRNTGELFF.

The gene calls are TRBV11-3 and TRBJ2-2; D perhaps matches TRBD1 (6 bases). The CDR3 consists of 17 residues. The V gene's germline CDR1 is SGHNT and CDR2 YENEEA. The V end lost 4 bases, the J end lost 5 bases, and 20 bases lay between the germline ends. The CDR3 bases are TGTGCCAGCAGCTCGTTCCCCCAGGGGATAGGAACCGGGGAGCTGTTTTTT. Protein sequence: CASSSFPQGIGTGELFF.

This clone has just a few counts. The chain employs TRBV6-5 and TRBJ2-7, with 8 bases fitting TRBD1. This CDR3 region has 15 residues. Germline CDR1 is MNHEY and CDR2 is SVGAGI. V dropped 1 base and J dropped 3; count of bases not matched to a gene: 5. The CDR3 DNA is TGTGCCAGCAGTTACTACCGGACAGGGAGCTACGAGCAGTACTTC. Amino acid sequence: CASSYYRTGSYEQYF.

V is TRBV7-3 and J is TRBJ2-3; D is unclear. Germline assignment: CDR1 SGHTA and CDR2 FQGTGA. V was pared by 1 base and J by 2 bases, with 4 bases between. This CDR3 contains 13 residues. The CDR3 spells CASSLMATDTQYF. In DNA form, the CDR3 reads TGTGCCAGCAGCTTAATGGCCACAGATACGCAGTATTTT. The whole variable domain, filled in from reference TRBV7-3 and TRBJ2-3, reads GAGVSQTPSNKVTEKGKYVELRCDPISGHTALYWYRQSLGQGPEFLIYFQGTGAADDSGLPNDRFFAVRPEGSVSTLKIQRTERGDSAVYLCASSLMATDTQYFGPGTRLTVL.